Following are 20 T cell receptor beta chains from one sample sequenced in a study of cytomegalovirus exposure and HLA in healthy donors. The primer mix had 60 Vbeta and 13 Jbeta primers. Profiling relied on immunoSEQ multiplex PCR, and the TCRdb table lists in-frame clones only, not all of them. The table includes around 150,000 clones, about 66% detected once. The sample taken for sequencing was PBMCs. The receptor source for this set is a male donor in good health and CMV-seronegative.

The gene calls are TRBV4-3 and TRBJ2-7; TRBD1 matches 7 bases. The junction had 4 bases not matched to a gene; V was cut back by 0 bases and J by 2 bases. The V gene's germline CDR1 is LGHNA and CDR2 YSLEER. CDR3 length: 15 amino acids. The CDR3 here is CASSQDHRGPYEQYF. CDR3 nucleotides: TGCGCCAGCAGCCAAGATCACAGGGGCCCCTACGAGCAGTACTTC.

This sequence joins TRBV21-1 and TRBJ2-7; the table's D gene call, TRBD1, was not cross checked with the DNA. TRBV21-1 is shown as a pseudogene. The CDR3 covers 16 residues. CDR3 amino acids: CASSKGMGQGEYEQYF. For the CDR3, the DNA is TGTGCCAGCAGCAAAGGCATGGGACAGGGGGAGTACGAGCAGTACTTC.

The chain employs TRBV18 and TRBJ2-1; 10 bases fit TRBD2. The V and J ends lost 6 bases and 0 bases, in that order; junction bases with no gene match: 2. The CDR3 length is 15 residues. Per germline, CDR1 KGHSH and CDR2 LQKENI. The CDR3 loop reads CASSIAGGSYNEQFF. CDR3 bases: TGTGCCAGCTCCATAGCGGGGGGCTCCTACAATGAGCAGTTCTTC.

This clone was recorded once. The rearrangement links TRBV5-1 to TRBJ2-1; the D gene is possibly TRBD2 (5 bases). There are 18 residues in the CDR3. Germline-derived CDR1 and CDR2 are SGHRS and YFSETQ. V lost 2 bases and J lost 3, with 21 bases in between. The CDR3 here is CASSFPEGDRSYYNEQFF. The DNA of the CDR3 is TGCGCCAGCAGCTTTCCAGAGGGCGACCGTTCCTACTACAATGAGCAGTTCTTC.

This rearrangement joins TRBV29-1 to TRBJ2-7, with D possibly being TRBD2 (5 bases). Per germline, CDR1 SQVTM and CDR2 ANQGSEA. The CDR3 is made up of 13 amino acids. V was clipped by 4 bases and J by 2 bases, with 12 bases between them. Written as DNA, the CDR3 is TGCAGCGTTGTGGACGGGGTTACCTACGAGCAGTACTTC. It specifies CSVVDGVTYEQYF.

This clone was counted between two and nine times. The V call is TRBV18, the J call TRBJ1-4, with 7 bases lining up with TRBD1. CDR3 length: 13 amino acids. V shed 8 bases, J shed 7 bases, and the junction held 7 bases outside the gene matches. In germline, CDR1 is KGHSH, CDR2 LQKENI. Here the CDR3 DNA reads TGTGCCAGCACTACAGGGGCTGGTGAAAAACTGTTTTTT. Amino acid sequence: CASTTGAGEKLFF.

This clone was seen only a few times. The rearrangement joins TRBV29-1 to TRBJ2-1, with 10 bases aligning to TRBD2. CDR1 SQVTM and CDR2 ANQGSEA come from the germline V gene. This CDR3 spans 13 amino acids. With 3 bases clipped from V and 5 bases from J, the junction kept 1 base outside the gene matches. The CDR3 reads CSVDGLADNEQFF. The DNA of the CDR3 is TGCAGCGTTGATGGACTAGCGGACAATGAGCAGTTCTTC.

The chain couples TRBV7-7 to TRBJ1-4; no reliable D call. CDR3 length: 13 residues. Trimming left V 5 bases short and J 4 bases short, with 8 bases between. CDR1 is SSHAT, CDR2 FNYEAQ, per germline (reference sequence). The chain's CDR3 is CASSPDINEKLFF. The CDR3 region has the DNA TGTGCCAGCAGCCCAGACATTAATGAAAAACTGTTTTTT.

The chain combines TRBV5-4 with TRBJ2-5; 7 bases agree with TRBD2. CDR1 is SGHNT, CDR2 YYREEE, per germline (reference sequence). This CDR3 contains 14 residues. The J segment lost 4 bases and the V segment lost 1 base, leaving 4 bases of the junction unmatched. The CDR3 here is CASSLKRGGETQYF. The CDR3 nucleotides are TGTGCCAGCAGCTTGAAGCGGGGAGGAGAGACCCAGTACTTC.

This clone was counted a few times. V and J are TRBV30 and TRBJ1-2, with D possibly being TRBD1 (6 bases). The CDR3 length is 12 residues. Germline V CDR1 and CDR2: GTSNPN, SVGIG (reference sequence). V shed 1 base and J shed 7 bases, with 10 bases lying between them. CDR3 sequence (DNA): TGTGCCTGGAGTGCTTACAGGGCTGGCTACACCTTC. It encodes CAWSAYRAGYTF.

This chain uses TRBV5-1 with TRBJ2-2, with a tentative D call TRBD2 (5 bases). V gave up 0 bases and J gave up 5 bases, with 17 bases separating them. The CDR3 loop spans 17 amino acids. Per germline, CDR1 SGHRS and CDR2 YFSETQ. CDR3 sequence reads: CASSLDRRGLRTGELFF. Here the CDR3 DNA reads TGCGCCAGCAGCTTGGATCGTCGGGGTTTGAGGACCGGGGAGCTGTTTTTT.

J is TRBJ2-7 and V is TRBV19, with D tentatively TRBD2 (6 bases). This CDR3 region has 11 residues. V lost 4 bases to trimming and J lost 7 bases, with 8 bases between them. The germline CDR1 and CDR2 sequences are LNHDA and SQIVND (reference sequence). In DNA, the CDR3 is TGTGCCAGTAGTACAGGGAGGGAGCAGTACTTC. Amino acid sequence: CASSTGREQYF.

The CDR3 protein is CASNGGTGGTGTEAFF. In DNA form, the CDR3 reads TGTGCCAGCAACGGGGGGACAGGGGGCACGGGGACTGAAGCTTTCTTT. The rearrangement links TRBV2 to TRBJ1-1; the match to TRBD1 covers 12 bases. V gave up 7 bases and J gave up 5 bases; unmatched junction bases: 11. The CDR3 has 16 residues. Germline V gene sequence: CDR1 SNHLY, CDR2 FYNNEI.

The CDR3 loop is CASSSQGGALTGELFF. The CDR3 DNA follows: TGCGCCAGCAGCTCCCAAGGGGGGGCCCTCACCGGGGAGCTGTTTTTT. The chain has TRBV4-1 and TRBJ2-2; tentative D call: TRBD2 (7 bases). The CDR3 contains 16 residues. The V end lost 5 bases, the J end lost 4 bases, and 17 bases lay between the germline ends. Germline CDR1 MGHRA, CDR2 YSYEKL.

The chain joins TRBV11-2 to TRBJ1-1; the match to TRBD1 covers 7 bases. The CDR3 contains 15 residues. The ends lost 3 bases at V and 2 bases at J; junction bases unmatched: 6. Germline loops: CDR1 SGHAT, CDR2 FQNNGV. CDR3 region: CASSFSTGSNTEAFF. The CDR3 coding sequence is TGTGCCAGCAGCTTTTCGACAGGGAGTAACACTGAAGCTTTCTTT. Using reference TRBV11-2 and TRBJ1-1 for the parts outside the CDR3, the full variable domain is EAGVAQSPRYKIIEKRQSVAFWCNPISGHATLYWYQQILGQGPKLLIQFQNNGVVDDSQLPKDRFSAERLKGVDSTLKIQPAKLEDSAVYLCASSFSTGSNTEAFFGQGTRLTVV.

The chain recombines TRBV5-1 with TRBJ2-7, with D possibly TRBD1 on 7 matching bases. V was clipped by 0 bases and J by 5 bases, with 12 bases between them. CDR3 length equals 14 residues. CDR1 is SGHRS and CDR2 is YFSETQ in the germline V gene. CDR3 amino acids: CASSLGQGGNEQYF. CDR3 nucleotides: TGCGCCAGCAGCTTGGGGCAGGGGGGAAACGAGCAGTACTTC.

The rearrangement uses TRBV11-2 and TRBJ1-4; D remains unclear. CDR1 and CDR2 (germline): SGHAT, FQNNGV. This CDR3 region has 13 residues. Trimming took 3 bases from V and 2 from J, leaving 4 bases between them. The CDR3, as DNA: TGTGCCAGCAGCTTCAGTACTAATGAAAAACTGTTTTTT. It specifies CASSFSTNEKLFF.

The rearrangement links TRBV6-1 to TRBJ2-7; TRBD1 is a possible D gene (6 bases). Germline values: CDR1 MNHNS, CDR2 SASEGT. CDR3 length equals 13 residues. V was trimmed by 10 bases and J by 1 base, leaving 14 bases between them. This chain's CDR3 is CATSGTPSYEQYF. Here the CDR3 DNA reads TGTGCCACTTCCGGGACACCATCCTACGAGCAGTACTTC.

This chain links TRBV27 with TRBJ2-2; a weak D match, TRBD1 (5 bases). Trimming cost V 2 bases and J 5 bases, with 12 bases left between them. Germline V CDR1 and CDR2: MNHEY, SMNVEV (reference sequence). The CDR3 spans 15 residues. CDR3 DNA sequence: TGTGCCAGCAGTTTAATCGTAGGGGTTACCGGGGAGCTGTTTTTT. It is translated as CASSLIVGVTGELFF.

The chain carries TRBV5-1 and TRBJ1-1; perhaps TRBD1 as D (5 bases). The CDR3 loop spans 15 amino acids. Germline CDR1 and CDR2: SGHRS and YFSETQ. V lost 1 base and J 3 bases, leaving 13 bases between the germline ends. CDR3 region: CASSLTQGGDTEAFF. The CDR3 DNA follows: TGCGCCAGCAGCTTGACCCAGGGAGGGGACACTGAAGCTTTCTTT. The full variable domain, with the rest looked up from reference TRBV5-1 and TRBJ1-1, is KAGVTQTPRYLIKTRGQQVTLSCSPISGHRSVSWYQQTPGQGLQFLFEYFSETQRNKGNFPGRFSGRQFSNSRSEMNVSTLELGDSALYLCASSLTQGGDTEAFFGQGTRLTVV.